Here is one T cell receptor (beta chain) with its context. These data originate in a study of control samples from healthy donors and cancer patients. CDR3 length: 13 amino acids. V dropped 4 bases and J dropped 5; count of bases not matched to a gene: 3. CDR1 and CDR2 (germline): SGHRS, YFSETQ. Method: immunoSEQ multiplex PCR; TCRdb's copy keeps in-frame clones and lacks some. The table lists about 160,000 clones, roughly nine tenths of them singletons. Source material: blood. The rearrangement uses TRBV5-1 and TRBJ1-1; 9 nucleotides line up with TRBD1. This TCR was recovered from a woman aged 25 to 39 in good health. The chain's CDR3 is CASSRDRATEAFF. In nucleotides, the CDR3 is TGCGCCAGCAGCCGGGACAGGGCTACTGAAGCTTTCTTT. Looking up the rest from reference TRBV5-1 and TRBJ1-1 gives the full variable domain: KAGVTQTPRYLIKTRGQQVTLSCSPISGHRSVSWYQQTPGQGLQFLFEYFSETQRNKGNFPGRFSGRQFSNSRSEMNVSTLELGDSALYLCASSRDRATEAFFGQGTRLTVV.